The next 9 T cell receptor beta chains were all read from a single sample in a study of T cell changes during pregnancy in multiple sclerosis. This table comes from immunoSEQ multiplex PCR, and its TCRdb copy is limited to in-frame clones, with some not included. The table includes approximately 60,000 clones, about 90% detected once. Sequenced here: peripheral blood, sampled in the second trimester of pregnancy. The receptors were gathered from a female donor in good health, enrolled as a control in a pregnancy study.

V and J are TRBV25-1 and TRBJ2-3; 9 positions agree with TRBD2. The V and J ends lost 1 base and 7 bases, in that order; junction bases with no gene match: 9. CDR1 is MGHDK and CDR2 is SYGVNS in the germline V gene. This CDR3 contains 16 residues. As DNA, the CDR3 is TGTGCCAGCAGTGAATTAGTGCGGGAGGGCCGACATACGCAGTATTTT. Its protein is CASSELVREGRHTQYF. Combining the CDR3 with reference TRBV25-1 and TRBJ2-3 gives the whole variable domain EADIYQTPRYLVIGTGKKITLECSQTMGHDKMYWYQQDPGMELHLIHYSYGVNSTEKGDLSSESTVSRIRTEHFPLTLESARPSHTSQYLCASSELVREGRHTQYFGPGTRLTVL.

A note on this clone: The junction departs from germline at one end; a sequencing error may be responsible. This chain joins TRBV6-6 and TRBJ1-1; D unresolved. From germline, CDR1 is MNHNY and CDR2 SVGAGI (reference sequence). The CDR3 is made up of 11 amino acids. CDR3 region: CASSYSTGAFF. As DNA, the CDR3 is TGTGCCAGCAGTTATTCTACTGGAGCTTTCTTT.

CDR3 in DNA: TGTGCCAGCAGCGACGGGGGAGAGACCCAGTACTTC. Its protein product is CASSDGGETQYF. The genes are TRBV28 and TRBJ2-5; TRBD2 might be the D (6 bases). Germline loops: CDR1 MDHEN, CDR2 SYDVKM. The V gene lost 6 bases and the J gene lost 4 bases, with 9 bases spanning the gap. The length of the CDR3 is 12 residues.

The V gene is TRBV4-1, the J gene TRBJ1-1; 10 bases align to TRBD1. The CDR3 is 16 amino acids. Germline-derived CDR1 and CDR2 are MGHRA and YSYEKL. V shed 1 base, J shed 11 bases, and the junction held 13 bases outside the gene matches. The CDR3: CASSQAPTGQGFAAFF. The CDR3 DNA reads TGCGCCAGCAGCCAAGCTCCCACGGGACAGGGGTTCGCTGCTTTCTTT.

This chain joins TRBV11-2 and TRBJ2-1, with 9 bases that match TRBD1. Losses at the gene ends were 6 bases for V and 6 bases for J; bases not matched to a gene: 6. Germline loops: CDR1 SGHAT, CDR2 FQNNGV. CDR3 length equals 14 residues. The CDR3: CASRRRDRVNEQFF. The CDR3 DNA sequence: TGTGCCAGCAGGCGCCGGGACAGGGTCAATGAGCAGTTCTTC.

The chain combines TRBV9 with TRBJ2-3; 9 bases are a match to TRBD2. Germline assignment: CDR1 SGDLS and CDR2 YYNGEE. The CDR3 runs to 17 residues. After removal of 4 bases from V and 3 bases from J, the junction contained 12 bases not matched to a gene. The CDR3 region has the DNA TGTGCCAGCAGCCCCCGGTCCCGGCTAGCGGGGACAGATACGCAGTATTTT. It translates to CASSPRSRLAGTDTQYF.

CDR3 DNA: TGTGCCAGCAGCTTAGGACTAGCGAAAGAGACCCAGTACTTC. Its protein product is CASSLGLAKETQYF. V gene TRBV7-8 combines with J gene TRBJ2-5; the match to TRBD2 covers 8 bases. CDR1 and CDR2 (germline): SGHVS, FQNEAQ. CDR3 size: 14 residues. Trimming took 1 base from V and 3 from J; bases not matched to a gene: 1. The full variable domain, in which reference TRBV7-8 and TRBJ2-5 provide the parts outside the CDR3, is GAGVSQSPRYKVAKRGQDVALRCDPISGHVSLFWYQQALGQGPEFLTYFQNEAQLDKSGLPSDRFFAERPEGSVSTLKIQRTQQEDSAVYLCASSLGLAKETQYFGPGTRLLVL.

The chain joins TRBV19 to TRBJ2-6, with TRBD1 identical over 8 bases. The CDR3 runs to 18 residues. The V gene's germline CDR1 is LNHDA and CDR2 SQIVND (reference sequence). The J segment lost 4 bases and the V segment lost 4 bases, leaving 12 bases of the junction unmatched. The CDR3 is CASSRTGNTLGGANVLTF. CDR3 in DNA: TGTGCCAGTAGTAGGACAGGGAATACCCTGGGGGGGGCCAACGTCCTGACTTTC.

The chain employs TRBV5-4 and TRBJ2-1, with 12 bases that match TRBD2. CDR3 length equals 18 residues. After removal of 0 bases from V and 9 bases from J, the junction contained 13 bases not matched to a gene. From germline, CDR1 is SGHNT and CDR2 YYREEE (reference sequence). DNA of the CDR3: TGTGCCAGCAGCTTGGCGGGGAGACCTCTAGCGGGGGGGAGTGAGCAGTTCTTC. Residues: CASSLAGRPLAGGSEQFF.